This passage covers 23 T cell receptor beta chains from one sample sequenced in a study of cytomegalovirus exposure and HLA in healthy donors. Vbeta (60) and Jbeta (13) primers were used in the PCR. Method: immunoSEQ multiplex PCR; TCRdb's copy keeps in-frame clones and lacks some. The top ten clones hold more than 4% of a sample with 150,000 to 200,000 clones, roughly 74% of them seen once. The material sequenced was PBMCs. All receptors come from a male donor in good health and CMV-seronegative.

The V and J genes are TRBV10-1 and TRBJ2-5, with 10 bases identical to TRBD2. The CDR3 runs to 17 residues. Germline assignment: CDR1 WNHNN and CDR2 SYGVQD (reference sequence). Unmatched junction bases numbered 16, after V lost 8 bases and J lost 4 bases. CDR3: CASVESASGSGVETQYF. The DNA for the CDR3 is TGCGCCAGCGTTGAATCGGCTAGCGGGAGCGGCGTAGAGACCCAGTACTTC.

The gene calls are TRBV6-5 and TRBJ1-4; 7 bases line up with TRBD1. CDR3 length: 14 residues. Germline trimming cut 4 bases from V and 4 bases from J; bases unmatched to any gene: 3. Germline CDR1 and CDR2: MNHEY and SVGAGI. Here the CDR3 DNA reads TGTGCCAGCAGTTCCAGGGGGGTTAATGAAAAACTGTTTTTT. The encoded protein is CASSSRGVNEKLFF.

The J gene is TRBJ1-4, the V gene TRBV28; D gene unclear. Germline CDR1 reads MDHEN; CDR2 reads SYDVKM. This CDR3 spans 13 amino acids. V was trimmed by 3 bases and J by 7 bases, leaving 9 bases between them. For the CDR3, the DNA is TGTGCCAGCAGTTTCGGGTTAGGTGAAAAACTGTTTTTT. Encoded protein: CASSFGLGEKLFF.

This clone turned up a few times. This CDR3 reads CASSRVTGGAANEKLFF. The CDR3 coding sequence is TGCGCCAGCAGCCGGGTGACAGGGGGCGCAGCTAATGAAAAACTGTTTTTT. The genes are TRBV4-3 and TRBJ1-4, with 10 bases fitting TRBD1. The CDR3 length is 17 residues. The J segment lost 3 bases and the V segment lost 4 bases, leaving 8 bases of the junction unmatched. The germline V gene encodes CDR1 LGHNA and CDR2 YSLEER.

A single count supports this clone. V and J are TRBV13 and TRBJ2-3; 9 positions agree with TRBD2. CDR3 size: 18 residues. Losses at the gene ends were 2 bases for V and 4 bases for J; bases not matched to a gene: 13. Per germline, CDR1 PRHDT and CDR2 FYEKMQ (reference sequence). This CDR3 is CASSLLPGGGAKADTQYF. The CDR3 DNA sequence: TGTGCCAGCAGCTTACTCCCCGGCGGGGGGGCGAAGGCAGATACGCAGTATTTT.

V gene TRBV7-3 combines with J gene TRBJ1-1, with 7 bases fitting TRBD1. CDR3 length equals 17 residues. The V segment lost 8 bases and the J segment 2 bases; nucleotides outside the gene matches: 17. Looked up from germline, CDR1 is SGHTA and CDR2 is FQGTGA. The CDR3 DNA reads as TGTGCCAGCGCCGCTATTGAACAGGGGTCGGATAACACTGAAGCTTTCTTT. Protein sequence: CASAAIEQGSDNTEAFF.

V usage is TRBV28 and J usage is TRBJ1-2, with a weak D call TRBD1 (6 bases). In germline, CDR1 is MDHEN, CDR2 SYDVKM. The CDR3 totals 13 residues. V was pared by 6 bases and J by 2 bases, with 10 bases between. CDR3: CASRGATNYGYTF. The DNA for the CDR3 is TGTGCCAGCAGGGGGGCAACAAACTATGGCTACACCTTC.

V and J are TRBV2 and TRBJ1-4, with 9 bases that match TRBD1. V trimming: 1 base; J trimming: 8 bases; junction bases outside the gene matches: 5. CDR3 length: 15 residues. Germline V gene sequence: CDR1 SNHLY, CDR2 FYNNEI. The CDR3, as DNA: TGTGCCAGCAGTGAAGGGGACAGGGTACGGGAAAAACTGTTTTTT. Amino acids: CASSEGDRVREKLFF. Filled out from reference TRBV2 and TRBJ1-4, the complete variable domain reads EPEVTQTPSHQVTQMGQEVILRCVPISNHLYFYWYRQILGQKVEFLVSFYNNEISEKSEIFDDQFSVERPDGSNFTLKIRSTKLEDSAMYFCASSEGDRVREKLFFGSGTQLSVL.

J is TRBJ2-3 and V is TRBV10-3, with 8 bases lining up with TRBD1. The CDR3 is made up of 13 amino acids. Germline CDR1 reads ENHRY; CDR2 reads SYGVKD. The V gene end was trimmed by 10 bases and the J gene end by 4 bases; junction bases not matched to a gene: 7. The CDR3 protein is CATGTGIADTQYF. The CDR3 coding sequence is TGTGCCACAGGGACAGGTATCGCAGATACGCAGTATTTT.

The sample holds one count of this clone. This chain links TRBV18 with TRBJ2-2, with TRBD2 matching 10 bases. CDR3 length: 16 amino acids. With 3 bases clipped from V and 4 bases from J, the junction kept 5 bases outside the gene matches. Germline V CDR1 and CDR2: KGHSH, LQKENI. CDR3 region: CASSPASGSPTGELFF. The CDR3 coding sequence is TGTGCCAGCTCACCGGCTAGCGGGAGCCCCACCGGGGAGCTGTTTTTT.

DNA of the CDR3: TGTGCCAGCAGTTATAGCCGAGAGACCCAGTACTTC. This gives the protein CASSYSRETQYF. The J gene is TRBJ2-5, the V gene TRBV2; D gene unclear. Germline V gene sequence: CDR1 SNHLY, CDR2 FYNNEI. The CDR3 has 12 residues. V lost 5 bases and J lost 4, with 8 bases in between.

This clone was recorded a few times. The chain recombines TRBV2 with TRBJ2-6, with 15 bases lining up with TRBD2. The germline CDR1 and CDR2 sequences are SNHLY and FYNNEI. J lost 0 bases, V lost 7 bases, and 7 bases had no gene match. This CDR3 spans 19 amino acids. The CDR3 nucleotides read TGTGCCAGCAAGCCCAGGACTAGCGGGAGGGCCTCTGGGGCCAACGTCCTGACTTTC. This encodes CASKPRTSGRASGANVLTF.

V is TRBV27 and J is TRBJ2-1; 9 nucleotides align to TRBD2. Germline V gives CDR1 MNHEY, CDR2 SMNVEV (reference sequence). J lost 8 bases, V lost 5 bases, and 7 bases had no gene match. The CDR3 extends over 14 amino acids. CDR3 nucleotides: TGTGCCAGCAGTCCCTCCGGGACTAGCTATGAGCAGTTCTTC. Translated: CASSPSGTSYEQFF.

The chain uses TRBV4-1 and TRBJ2-3, with TRBD2 identical over 10 bases. The CDR3 length is 18 residues. Looked up from germline, CDR1 is MGHRA and CDR2 is YSYEKL. Losses at the gene ends were 0 bases for V and 2 bases for J; bases not matched to a gene: 8. CDR3 sequence (DNA): TGCGCCAGCAGCCAAGAAAATGGAGCGGGAGGGAACACAGATACGCAGTATTTT. The encoded protein is CASSQENGAGGNTDTQYF.

Here the CDR3 reads CASTHDGRNSEAFF. The CDR3 DNA sequence: TGTGCCAGCACCCATGACGGTAGGAATAGCGAAGCTTTCTTT. This chain joins TRBV14 and TRBJ1-1; D gene unclear. The CDR3 covers 14 residues. Germline V CDR1 and CDR2: SGHDN, FVKESK. The V gene lost 7 bases and the J gene lost 8 bases, with 20 bases spanning the gap.

This rearrangement joins TRBV28 to TRBJ2-7; D not certain. This CDR3 region has 13 residues. Germline V gene lookup returns CDR1 MDHEN and CDR2 SYDVKM. V was pared by 5 bases and J by 2 bases, with 10 bases between. In DNA form, the CDR3 reads TGTGCCAGCAGTCCCCTCCCTACCTACGAGCAGTACTTC. Translating it yields CASSPLPTYEQYF. The entire variable domain, with the rest obtained from reference TRBV28 and TRBJ2-7, is as follows: DVKVTQSSRYLVKRTGEKVFLECVQDMDHENMFWYRQDPGLGLRLIYFSYDVKMKEKGDIPEGYSVSREKKERFSLILESASTNQTSMYLCASSPLPTYEQYFGPGTRLTVT.

V is TRBV7-8 and J is TRBJ2-7; TRBD1 agrees at 9 bases. Judging by the DNA end, TRBJ2-5 fits better; the J call may be wrong. CDR1 and CDR2 (germline): SGHVS, FQNEAQ. The CDR3 sequence is 14 residues long. Here the CDR3 DNA reads TGTGCCAGCAGCCTACGGACAGGGGTGGAGACCCAGTACTTC. Its translation is CASSLRTGVETQYF.

The chain employs TRBV27 and TRBJ2-7, with 8 bases identical to TRBD1. The CDR3 contains 15 residues. The trim removed 3 bases at V and 0 bases at J, leaving 4 bases unmatched. Germline V lookup: CDR1 MNHEY, CDR2 SMNVEV (reference sequence). The CDR3 sequence is CASSFGQGASYEQYF. In nucleotides, the CDR3 is TGTGCCAGCAGTTTTGGCCAGGGGGCCTCCTACGAGCAGTACTTC.

This clone was seen more than once but under ten times. The genes are TRBV5-8 and TRBJ2-1; the match to TRBD2 covers 9 bases. This CDR3 comprises 15 residues. Trimming removed 1 base from V and 10 bases from J; junction bases left unmatched: 9. CDR1 SGHTS and CDR2 YDEGEE come from the germline V gene. In nucleotides, the CDR3 is TGTGCCAGCAGCTTGTGGCTAGCGGGGTCATGGGAGCAGTTCTTC. This encodes CASSLWLAGSWEQFF.

The rearrangement joins TRBV19 to TRBJ1-5; D uncertain. Trimming left V 2 bases short and J 6 bases short, with 8 bases between. The CDR3 runs 13 residues. Germline loops: CDR1 LNHDA, CDR2 SQIVND (reference sequence). As DNA, the CDR3 is TGTGCCAGTAGTATATCGGGTTTTCAGCCCCAGCATTTT. Translation gives CASSISGFQPQHF.

The chain links TRBV13 to TRBJ2-7, with 11 bases lining up with TRBD1. This CDR3 contains 14 residues. Germline trimming cut 5 bases from V and 4 bases from J; bases unmatched to any gene: 4. Per the germline V gene, CDR1 is PRHDT and CDR2 is FYEKMQ (reference sequence). As DNA, the CDR3 is TGTGCCAGCAGCGACCGGGACAGGGGGTACGAGCAGTACTTC. Its protein is CASSDRDRGYEQYF.

The rearrangement joins TRBV11-3 to TRBJ2-7; D perhaps matches TRBD1 (6 bases). Germline CDR1 is SGHNT and CDR2 is YENEEA. Trimming stripped 5 bases from V and 3 bases from J, with 11 bases between. There are 13 residues in the CDR3. In DNA, the CDR3 is TGTGCCAGCAGCGTGAGACAGGACTACGAGCAGTACTTC. It encodes CASSVRQDYEQYF.

V gene TRBV7-3 combines with J gene TRBJ2-2; D ambiguous. Trimming took off 2 bases at V and 6 bases at J, with 4 bases between the two ends. From germline, CDR1 is SGHTA and CDR2 FQGTGA. The CDR3 runs to 12 residues. In DNA form, the CDR3 reads TGTGCCAGCAGCTTATTCTCCGGGGAGCTGTTTTTT. Its protein is CASSLFSGELFF. The full variable domain, completed using reference TRBV7-3 and TRBJ2-2, is GAGVSQTPSNKVTEKGKYVELRCDPISGHTALYWYRQSLGQGPEFLIYFQGTGAADDSGLPNDRFFAVRPEGSVSTLKIQRTERGDSAVYLCASSLFSGELFFGEGSRLTVL.